One and the same sample provided the 10 T cell receptor beta chains below, sequenced in a study of blood T cells in healthy people across ages. For the second PCR, which ran for about 7 to 11 cycles, a sample-barcoded 5' primer and a J-beta primer mix were used. TCRdb reprocessed the 5' RACE reads with MiXCR, giving one entry per CDR3 protein. Of about 1.8 million distinct CDR3 sequences in the sample, roughly 50% are singletons; the top ten hold around 2.1%. Sample: blood. These receptors all stem from a woman between 40 and 50 years old in good health.

The CDR3 is CASRPQGIGQPQHF. The CDR3 region has the DNA TGTGCCAGCAGACCGCAGGGGATAGGGCAGCCCCAGCATTTT. The chain joins TRBV7-2 to TRBJ1-5; possibly TRBD1 for D (6 bases). The CDR3 spans 14 residues. Per germline, CDR1 SGHTA and CDR2 FQGNSA. V lost 6 bases and J lost 7, with 16 bases in between.

This clonotype was detected only a few times. This chain joins TRBV2 and TRBJ2-1; the D gene is possibly TRBD2 (5 bases). V lost 11 bases to trimming and J lost 6 bases, with 20 bases between them. Germline CDR1 is SNHLY and CDR2 is FYNNEI. CDR3 length: 14 amino acids. CDR3 DNA: TGTGCCGGGTCACCTAGCCTTATCTTCAATGAGCAGTTCTTC. Translation: CAGSPSLIFNEQFF.

This clonotype has only a few counts. This chain uses TRBV29-1 with TRBJ2-5, with 9 bases fitting TRBD1. Trimming cost V 6 bases and J 2 bases; bases outside gene matches: 10. The CDR3 loop spans 15 amino acids. Germline V gives CDR1 SQVTM, CDR2 ANQGSEA. The DNA of the CDR3 is TGCAGCGTCGAGGGGGCGACAGGGGGTCAAGAGACCCAGTACTTC. This translates into CSVEGATGGQETQYF.

The chain uses TRBV29-1 and TRBJ2-5; possibly TRBD2 for D (5 bases). Germline V gene sequence: CDR1 SQVTM, CDR2 ANQGSEA. V was trimmed by 5 bases and J by 4 bases, leaving 14 bases between them. This CDR3 contains 13 residues. The CDR3 region is CSVHTPEGETQYF. In DNA, the CDR3 is TGCAGCGTTCATACCCCAGAGGGAGAGACCCAGTACTTC. Full variable domain (missing parts from reference TRBV29-1 and TRBJ2-5): SAVISQKPSRDICQRGTSLTIQCQVDSQVTMMFWYRQQPGQSLTLIATANQGSEATYESGFVIDKFPISRPNLTFSTLTVSNMSPEDSSIYLCSVHTPEGETQYFGPGTRLLVL.

The chain combines TRBV20-1 with TRBJ2-1, with 10 positions matching TRBD1. CDR1 and CDR2 from the germline V gene are DFQATT and SNEGSKA (reference sequence). V gave up 1 base and J gave up 7 bases; unmatched junction bases: 16. This CDR3 spans 18 amino acids. The CDR3 nucleotides read TGCAGTGCTAGAGGTCTGGACAGGGGGGTACAGGAGTGGAATGAGCAGTTCTTC. Amino acid sequence: CSARGLDRGVQEWNEQFF.

This clonotype has just a few counts. The chain recombines TRBV10-3 with TRBJ2-1, with D uncertain. Germline V CDR1 and CDR2: ENHRY, SYGVKD. V lost 6 bases, J lost 12 bases, and 15 bases lay in between. This CDR3 has 12 amino acids. CDR3 DNA sequence: TGTGCCATCAGAGGCCTAGATGATGGGCAGTTCTTC. It specifies CAIRGLDDGQFF.

This clonotype has only a few counts. J is TRBJ2-6 and V is TRBV7-2; no reliable D call. V lost 4 bases to trimming and J lost 0 bases, with 7 bases between them. The CDR3 loop spans 15 amino acids. The germline V gene encodes CDR1 SGHTA and CDR2 FQGNSA. CDR3 amino acids: CASSSPTSGANVLTF. The CDR3 DNA follows: TGTGCCAGCAGCTCTCCGACCTCTGGGGCCAACGTCCTGACTTTC.

This clonotype was counted a few times. The rearrangement joins TRBV6-5 to TRBJ2-5; possibly TRBD1 or TRBD2 for D (6 bases each). Per germline, CDR1 MNHEY and CDR2 SVGAGI. The CDR3 runs to 13 residues. V shed 11 bases and J shed 4 bases, with 17 bases lying between them. The CDR3 loop is CAAGGRNGETQYF. As DNA, the CDR3 is TGTGCCGCCGGGGGCAGGAATGGAGAGACCCAGTACTTC.

This chain uses TRBV7-3 with TRBJ2-5; 8 nucleotides agree with TRBD1. The CDR3 loop spans 16 amino acids. Germline-derived CDR1 and CDR2 are SGHTA and FQGTGA. The ends lost 1 base at V and 5 bases at J; junction bases unmatched: 9. CDR3 in amino acids: CASSLSPGGGLETQYF. The CDR3 region has the DNA TGTGCCAGCAGCTTAAGCCCAGGGGGCGGCTTGGAGACCCAGTACTTC.

Details on this clonotype: Compared with germline, one end of the junction differs, possibly owing to a read error. The rearrangement joins TRBV6-2 or TRBV6-3 to TRBJ2-5; TRBD2 aligns across 8 bases. Germline assignment: CDR1 MNHEY and CDR2 SVGEGT. The CDR3 totals 16 residues. The CDR3 coding sequence is TGTGACAGCAGTTTCGACCGGGGGGGCCTCGGAGAGACCCAGTACTTC. It yields the protein CDSSFDRGGLGETQYF.